The sample holds many counts of the clone carrying this TCR beta chain. Its antigen is currently unknown. This entry is derived from a study of identical twins. The study, taken as a whole, reports: Twin pairs' shared out-of-frame alpha sequences were enriched in low generation probability.

The CDR3 spans 14 residues. Trimming removed 7 bases from V and 3 bases from J; junction bases left unmatched: 7. TCRdb re-derived calls from the 5' RACE reads in MiXCR, one entry per CDR3 protein. Found here are under 800,000 distinct CDR3 sequences, 21% of them singletons; the top ten hold about 4.3%. These data were likewise used in another study, on T cells expressing NK-cell markers. That investigation notes: The study found dominant NKG2C+ clonotypes at about 1.0-7.5% of CD8+ T cells in about 6 donors.

The sample consisted of PBMCs. The J gene is TRBJ1-1, the V gene TRBV12-3 or TRBV12-4, with 8 bases matching TRBD1. The clonotype was recovered from a woman aged 18 to 35 in good health. CDR3: CASIRTGRDTEAFF. CDR3 in DNA: TGTGCCAGCATCAGGACAGGGCGCGACACTGAAGCTTTCTTT.